These T cell receptor beta chains were read from a single sample in a study of shared clonotypes between healthy human individuals. Some clones are missing from TCRdb's copy, which holds only in-frame ones; the method was immunoSEQ multiplex PCR. The sample holds hundreds of thousands of clones, about 91% seen once. Sequencing was done on a sample of naive CD8+ T cells sorted from blood. The receptors were gathered from a man younger than 45 in good health. The conserved cysteine and the conserved F or W are not part of the CDR3 here. Each record gives: J gene, V gene, D gene, CDR3 protein. The D gene is left open where the match is weak.

TRBJ2-1,TRBV5-5,TRBD2,ASSLVLGGSSYNEQF
TRBJ1-2,TRBV6-1,NA,AVETEYYGYT
TRBJ2-7,TRBV5-8,TRBD2,ASSLGGAGGHEQY
TRBJ2-1,TRBV10-3,TRBD2,AISDPTSGSGDTYNEQF
TRBJ2-7,TRBV5-1,TRBD2,ASSPWGGRENEQY
TRBJ1-2,TRBV30,NA,AWSGQVGGYT
TRBJ2-7,TRBV19,NA,ASSPAQGTYEQY
TRBJ2-1,TRBV7-8,TRBD2,ASSRLAGGYEQF
TRBJ2-1,TRBV5-8,TRBD2,ASSEGTSGSNEQF
TRBJ2-7,TRBV29-1,NA,SVTDSYEQY
TRBJ2-2,TRBV7-9,NA,ASSRPRGSQNTGELF
TRBJ2-5,TRBV27,TRBD2,ASSPGGVTQY
TRBJ2-7,TRBV27,NA,AAGGPYEQY
TRBJ1-1,TRBV19,NA,ASSIVRTSEAF
TRBJ1-1,TRBV27,NA,ASSSFLQASRNTEAF
TRBJ1-1,TRBV9,TRBD1,ASSTGTGDMNTEAF
TRBJ1-2,TRBV28,NA,ATSPTGIYGYT
TRBJ2-1,TRBV10-3,NA,AISGRGRGNEQF
TRBJ2-5,TRBV29-1,NA,SVEIGDQETQY
TRBJ2-1,TRBV7-9,TRBD2,ASSFPPSGSNEQF
TRBJ1-2,TRBV7-9,NA,ASSLLEQLNYGYT
TRBJ2-3,TRBV11-3,NA,ASSKTHSGERPDTQY
TRBJ2-5,TRBV27,TRBD1,ASSLWVGGAAETQY
TRBJ1-4,TRBV27,NA,ASSLSRQGGEKLF
TRBJ1-1,TRBV27,NA,ASSNNWGRAEAF
TRBJ2-1,TRBV29-1,TRBD2,SVEWLAGGYRDEQF
TRBJ2-2,TRBV10-3,NA,AISEWQNTGELF
TRBJ2-2,TRBV6-6,NA,ASSYSGNTGELF
TRBJ2-1,TRBV15,TRBD2,ATSGTSGQYNEQF
TRBJ2-1,TRBV6-5,TRBD2,ASTIAGVHNEQF
TRBJ2-3,TRBV6-5,TRBD2,ASSFIAGGGDTQY
TRBJ2-1,TRBV7-8,TRBD2,ASSQTGLAGNNEQF
TRBJ2-2,TRBV7-9,NA,ASSSDFANTGELF
TRBJ2-7,TRBV27,TRBD1,ASSSGTGGNIEQY
TRBJ1-1,TRBV5-1,TRBD1,ASSLGQGLVEEAF
TRBJ2-7,TRBV7-9,NA,ASSSDRYRYEQY
TRBJ2-3,TRBV21-1,NA,ASSKALFSQTWGTDTQY
TRBJ2-3,TRBV11-1,NA,ASTSSVGDTQY
TRBJ1-2,TRBV27,NA,ASSPEQFSNYGYT
TRBJ1-3,TRBV7-9,NA,ASSLGALNTIY
TRBJ2-1,TRBV27,NA,ASSPEGFYNEQF
TRBJ2-5,TRBV5-6,TRBD1,ASSPYRDRDQETQY
TRBJ2-7,TRBV13,NA,ASSLAQGGEQY
TRBJ2-5,TRBV11-2,NA,ASSLEQGGDQETQY
TRBJ2-1,TRBV5-1,TRBD2,ASSLAGGPVSEQF
TRBJ2-1,TRBV12-5,TRBD1,ASGVGQGAGNEQF
TRBJ2-4,TRBV2,TRBD1,ASLPIGGQGKNIQY
TRBJ2-7,TRBV19,TRBD1,ASRDEDRVEQY
TRBJ2-5,TRBV6-1,TRBD2,ASSAEGGLLGTQY
TRBJ1-1,TRBV27,TRBD1,ASSAGTGGLVLMNTEAF
TRBJ2-5,TRBV5-1,TRBD1,ASSLKHRGEETQY
TRBJ2-6,TRBV7-9,TRBD2,ASSLLSSGDSGANVLT
TRBJ2-1,TRBV11-2,NA,ASSLELEDIFEQF